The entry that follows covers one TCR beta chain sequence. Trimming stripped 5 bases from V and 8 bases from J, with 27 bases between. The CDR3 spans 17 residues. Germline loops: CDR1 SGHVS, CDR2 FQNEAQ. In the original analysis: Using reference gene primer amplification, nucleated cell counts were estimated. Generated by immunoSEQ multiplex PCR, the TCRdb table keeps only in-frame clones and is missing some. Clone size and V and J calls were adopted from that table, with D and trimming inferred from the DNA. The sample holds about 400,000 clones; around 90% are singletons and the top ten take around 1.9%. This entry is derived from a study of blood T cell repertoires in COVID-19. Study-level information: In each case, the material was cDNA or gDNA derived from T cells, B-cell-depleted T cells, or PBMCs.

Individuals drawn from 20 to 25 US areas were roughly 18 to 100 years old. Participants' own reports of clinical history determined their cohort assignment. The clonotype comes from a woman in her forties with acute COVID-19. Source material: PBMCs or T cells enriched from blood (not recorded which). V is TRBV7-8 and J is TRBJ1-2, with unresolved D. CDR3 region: CASSLIRRAGVSGGYTF. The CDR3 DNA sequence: TGTGCCAGCAGCCTGATAAGGCGGGCGGGAGTCAGCGGGGGCTACACCTTC. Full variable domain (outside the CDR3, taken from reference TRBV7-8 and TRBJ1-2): GAGVSQSPRYKVAKRGQDVALRCDPISGHVSLFWYQQALGQGPEFLTYFQNEAQLDKSGLPSDRFFAERPEGSVSTLKIQRTQQEDSAVYLCASSLIRRAGVSGGYTFGSGTRLTVV.